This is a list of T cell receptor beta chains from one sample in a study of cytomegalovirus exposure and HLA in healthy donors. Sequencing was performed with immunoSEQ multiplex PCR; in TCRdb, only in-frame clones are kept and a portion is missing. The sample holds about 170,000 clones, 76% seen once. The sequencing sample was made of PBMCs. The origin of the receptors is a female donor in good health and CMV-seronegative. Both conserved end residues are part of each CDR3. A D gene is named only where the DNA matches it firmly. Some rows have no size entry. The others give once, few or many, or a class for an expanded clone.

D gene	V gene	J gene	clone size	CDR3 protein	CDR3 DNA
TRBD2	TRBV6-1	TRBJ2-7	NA	CASSEGGREGRYEQYF	TGTGCCAGCAGTGAAGGGGGCCGGGAGGGGCGCTACGAGCAGTACTTC
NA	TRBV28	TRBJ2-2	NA	CASRGAKGGELFF	TGTGCCAGCAGGGGAGCGAAAGGCGGGGAGCTGTTTTTT
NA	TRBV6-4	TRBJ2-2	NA	CASSALPTGELFF	TGTGCCAGCAGTGCCCTCCCCACCGGGGAGCTGTTTTTT
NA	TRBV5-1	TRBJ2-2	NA	CASSLEGGTNTGELFF	TGCGCCAGCAGCTTGGAGGGGGGGACGAACACCGGGGAGCTGTTTTTT
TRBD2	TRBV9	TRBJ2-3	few	CASSVRRTRGADTQYF	TGTGCCAGCAGCGTACGGCGGACTAGGGGCGCAGATACGCAGTATTTT
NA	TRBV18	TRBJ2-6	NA	CASPHVGQEISSGANGLTF	TGTGCCAGCCCCCACGTGGGGCAGGAGATAAGCTCTGGGGCCAACGGCCTGACTTTC
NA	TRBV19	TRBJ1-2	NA	CASQGFGYTF	TGTGCCAGCCAGGGTTTTGGCTACACCTTC
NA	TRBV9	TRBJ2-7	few	CASSPQGGAYEQYF	TGTGCCAGCAGCCCACAGGGTGGGGCCTACGAGCAGTACTTC
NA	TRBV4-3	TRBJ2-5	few	CASSQELRETQYF	TGCGCCAGCAGCCAAGAGCTGAGGGAGACCCAGTACTTC
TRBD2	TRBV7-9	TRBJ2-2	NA	CASSNREEGGTGELFF	TGTGCCAGCAGCAACCGGGAGGAGGGAGGCACCGGGGAGCTGTTTTTT
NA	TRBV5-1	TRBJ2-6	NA	CASSLGSSGANVLTF	TGCGCCAGCAGCCTGGGGAGCTCTGGGGCCAACGTCCTGACTTTC
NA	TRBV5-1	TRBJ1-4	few	CASSLDRTPNEKLFF	TGCGCCAGCAGCTTGGACAGGACCCCGAATGAAAAACTGTTTTTT
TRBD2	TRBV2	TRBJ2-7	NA	CASIPGGGLSYEQYF	TGTGCCAGCATCCCCGGGGGGGGACTCTCCTACGAGCAGTACTTC
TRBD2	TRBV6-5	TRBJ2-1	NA	CASSPAGGPEQFF	TGTGCCAGCAGTCCGGCGGGGGGGCCTGAGCAGTTCTTC
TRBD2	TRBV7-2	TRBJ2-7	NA	CASSPSRGFYEQYF	TGTGCCAGCAGCCCATCGCGGGGGTTCTACGAGCAGTACTTC
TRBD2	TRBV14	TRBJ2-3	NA	CASSRTSGGGTDTQYF	TGTGCCAGCAGCCGGACTAGCGGGGGGGGCACAGATACGCAGTATTTT
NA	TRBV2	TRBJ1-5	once	CASSLGGAQPQHF	TGTGCCAGCAGTTTGGGAGGGGCACAGCCCCAGCATTTT
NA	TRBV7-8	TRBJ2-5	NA	CACSYRGETQYF	TGTGCCTGCAGTTATCGGGGAGAGACCCAGTACTTC
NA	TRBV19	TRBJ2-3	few	CASSTLEFAGADTQYF	TGTGCCAGTAGTACACTGGAATTCGCCGGGGCAGATACGCAGTATTTT
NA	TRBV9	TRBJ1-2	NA	CASSVARGNYGYTF	TGTGCCAGCAGCGTAGCCAGGGGAAACTATGGCTACACCTTC
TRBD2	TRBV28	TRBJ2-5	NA	CASSPGGRETQYF	TGTGCCAGCAGCCCGGGGGGGAGGGAGACCCAGTACTTC
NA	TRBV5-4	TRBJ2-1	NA	CASSLNRQVYNEQFF	TGTGCCAGCAGCTTGAACAGGCAGGTCTACAATGAGCAGTTCTTC
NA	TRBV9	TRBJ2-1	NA	CASSVGASLNEQFF	TGTGCCAGCAGCGTAGGGGCTTCTTTAAATGAGCAGTTCTTC
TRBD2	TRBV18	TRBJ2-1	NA	CASSPGTSGRQQFF	TGTGCCAGCTCACCCGGGACTAGCGGGAGACAGCAGTTCTTC
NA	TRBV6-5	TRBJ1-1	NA	CASSQGGGTEAFF	TGTGCCAGCAGTCAAGGGGGGGGCACTGAAGCTTTCTTT
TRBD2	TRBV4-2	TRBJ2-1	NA	CASSQDRGGTSYNEQFF	TGTGCCAGCAGCCAAGATCGCGGGGGAACTTCCTACAATGAGCAGTTCTTC
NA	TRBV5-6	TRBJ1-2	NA	CASSPGKRGYTF	TGTGCCAGCAGCCCCGGGAAAAGGGGCTACACCTTC
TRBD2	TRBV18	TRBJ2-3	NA	CASSPNLAGVSTDTQYF	TGTGCCAGCTCACCGAACCTAGCGGGAGTAAGCACAGATACGCAGTATTTT
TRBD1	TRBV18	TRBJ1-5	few	CASSPPGQGVNQPQHF	TGTGCCAGCTCACCCCCGGGACAGGGGGTAAATCAGCCCCAGCATTTT
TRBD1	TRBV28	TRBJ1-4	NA	CASSPTGGGNEKLFF	TGTGCCAGCAGTCCTACAGGGGGCGGAAATGAAAAACTGTTTTTT
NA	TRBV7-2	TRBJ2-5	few	CASRFGEGGETQYF	TGTGCCAGCAGGTTTGGCGAGGGCGGGGAGACCCAGTACTTC
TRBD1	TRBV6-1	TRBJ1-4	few	CASSRTGLNEKLFF	TGTGCCAGCAGTCGGACAGGGCTTAATGAAAAACTGTTTTTT
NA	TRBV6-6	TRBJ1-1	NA	CASSLQGNTEAFF	TGTGCCAGCAGTTTACAGGGAAACACTGAAGCTTTCTTT
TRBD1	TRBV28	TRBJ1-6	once	CASSPNDRGGNSPLHF	TGTGCCAGCAGTCCGAACGACAGGGGTGGTAATTCACCCCTCCACTTT
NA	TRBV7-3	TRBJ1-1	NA	CASSLNDGSTEAFF	TGTGCCAGCAGCCTTAACGACGGGTCCACTGAAGCTTTCTTT
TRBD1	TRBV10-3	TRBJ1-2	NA	CATHLGQGAGGYTF	TGTGCCACCCATTTGGGACAGGGGGCCGGTGGCTACACCTTC
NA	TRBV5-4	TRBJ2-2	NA	CASSFQGTNTGELFF	TGTGCCAGCAGCTTTCAGGGGACGAACACCGGGGAGCTGTTTTTT
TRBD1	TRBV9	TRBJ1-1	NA	CASSVSGTGLTEAFF	TGTGCCAGCAGCGTATCCGGGACAGGCCTCACTGAAGCTTTCTTT
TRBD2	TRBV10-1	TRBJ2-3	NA	CASSPSGIVGDTQYF	TGCGCCAGCAGCCCTAGCGGGATAGTTGGAGATACGCAGTATTTT
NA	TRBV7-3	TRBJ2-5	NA	CASSPSGRETQYF	TGTGCCAGCAGCCCCAGTGGGAGGGAGACCCAGTACTTC
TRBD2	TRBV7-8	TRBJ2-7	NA	CASSLGAGGSEQYF	TGTGCCAGCAGCTTAGGAGCGGGAGGTTCCGAGCAGTACTTC
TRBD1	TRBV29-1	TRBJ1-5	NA	CSVGGQDRQPQHF	TGCAGCGTAGGGGGACAGGACAGGCAGCCCCAGCATTTT
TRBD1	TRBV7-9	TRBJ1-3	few	CASSYRTGGISGNTIYF	TGTGCCAGCAGCTACAGGACAGGGGGCATCTCTGGAAACACCATATATTTT
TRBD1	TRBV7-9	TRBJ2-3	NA	CASSAQGFDTQYF	TGTGCCAGCAGCGCACAGGGGTTCGATACGCAGTATTTT
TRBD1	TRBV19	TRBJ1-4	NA	CASSNLLRTGSNEKLFF	TGTGCCAGTAGTAATCTTTTGAGGACAGGATCTAATGAAAAACTGTTTTTT
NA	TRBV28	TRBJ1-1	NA	CASDIGHGPVNTEAFF	TGTGCCAGCGATATAGGACATGGACCGGTGAACACTGAAGCTTTCTTT
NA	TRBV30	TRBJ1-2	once	CAWSAGNWGYTF	TGTGCCTGGAGTGCCGGGAATTGGGGCTACACCTTC
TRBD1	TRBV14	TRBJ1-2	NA	CASSQAGTGGYGYTF	TGTGCCAGCAGCCAAGCCGGCACAGGGGGATATGGCTACACCTTC
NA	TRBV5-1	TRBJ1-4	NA	CASSREGTNEKLFF	TGCGCCAGCTCTCGGGAGGGGACTAATGAAAAACTGTTTTTT
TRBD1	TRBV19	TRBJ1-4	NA	CASRPQGRSNEKLFF	TGTGCCAGTAGACCACAGGGGAGGTCTAATGAAAAACTGTTTTTT
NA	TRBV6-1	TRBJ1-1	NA	CASIVFTNTEAFF	TGTGCCAGCATAGTCTTTACGAACACTGAAGCTTTCTTT
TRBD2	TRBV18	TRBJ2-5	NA	CASSPPGGAQETQYF	TGTGCCAGCTCACCCCCGGGGGGGGCCCAAGAGACCCAGTACTTC
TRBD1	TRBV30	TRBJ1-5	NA	CAWSVTDRGTFQPQHF	TGTGCCTGGAGTGTAACCGACAGGGGGACTTTCCAGCCCCAGCATTTT